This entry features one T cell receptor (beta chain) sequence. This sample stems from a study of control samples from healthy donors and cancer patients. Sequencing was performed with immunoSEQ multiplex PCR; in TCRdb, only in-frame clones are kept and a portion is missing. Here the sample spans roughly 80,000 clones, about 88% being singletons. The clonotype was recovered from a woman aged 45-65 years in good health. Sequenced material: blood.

The CDR3 spells CASSQEYTAKNIQYF. The CDR3 DNA sequence: TGCGCCAGCAGCCAAGAATATACAGCCAAAAACATTCAGTACTTC. The chain recombines TRBV4-1 with TRBJ2-4; no definite D call. The CDR3 runs to 15 residues. Germline V lookup: CDR1 MGHRA, CDR2 YSYEKL. V lost 0 bases, J lost 0 bases, and 6 bases lay in between.